The 17 T cell receptor beta chains reported below all come from one sample, sequenced in a study of T cell responses to AZD1222 COVID-19 vaccine. Libraries were prepared by immunoSEQ multiplex PCR; TCRdb keeps only in-frame clonotypes and omits some of them. In the table there are under 100,000 clones, roughly 85% of which are singletons. The sequencing used peripheral blood, collected on day 0 of AZD1222 vaccination. The receptors originated from an adult in good health.

This clone came up many times. The rearrangement joins TRBV2 to TRBJ2-7; the D is unclear. The CDR3 is 11 residues long. V lost 5 bases, J lost 3 bases, and 5 bases lay in between. The germline CDR1 and CDR2 sequences are SNHLY and FYNNEI. The CDR3 nucleotides are TGTGCCAGCAGTTCCAGCTACGAGCAGTACTTC. Amino acids: CASSSSYEQYF. Together with reference TRBV2 and TRBJ2-7, the CDR3 gives the full variable domain: EPEVTQTPSHQVTQMGQEVILRCVPISNHLYFYWYRQILGQKVEFLVSFYNNEISEKSEIFDDQFSVERPDGSNFTLKIRSTKLEDSAMYFCASSSSYEQYFGPGTRLTVT.

The chain uses TRBV6-4 and TRBJ2-3, with 13 bases aligning to TRBD2. With V trimmed by 6 bases and J by 5 bases, 5 bases remained unmatched. CDR1 and CDR2 from the germline V gene are MRHNA and SNTAGT. The CDR3 loop spans 15 amino acids. The CDR3 coding sequence is TGTGCCAGCAGCCTACTAGCGGGAGGGGGAGATACGCAGTATTTT. Protein: CASSLLAGGGDTQYF.

This clone was detected a few times. This chain joins TRBV11-2 and TRBJ2-1; weak D call: TRBD1 (6 bases). Germline V gene data show CDR1 as SGHAT and CDR2 as FQNNGV. The CDR3 is 14 amino acids. V was pared by 3 bases and J by 2 bases, with 8 bases between. In nucleotides, the CDR3 is TGTGCCAGCAGCTTCAGGGGAACCTACAATGAGCAGTTCTTC. Its translation is CASSFRGTYNEQFF.

This clone was counted a few times. The chain carries TRBV11-2 and TRBJ1-6; 8 nucleotides agree with TRBD1. Trimming removed 4 bases from V and 7 bases from J; junction bases left unmatched: 6. Germline CDR1 SGHAT, CDR2 FQNNGV. The length of the CDR3 is 15 residues. The CDR3 DNA reads TGTGCCAGCAGCTCCCGGGACAGGTCGAATTCACCCCTCCACTTT. Amino acid sequence: CASSSRDRSNSPLHF.

The gene calls are TRBV4-1 and TRBJ2-7; 7 positions match TRBD1. The V segment lost 0 bases and the J segment 1 base; nucleotides outside the gene matches: 6. CDR3 size: 16 residues. The germline V gene encodes CDR1 MGHRA and CDR2 YSYEKL. The CDR3 region is CASSQDAGGLSYEQYF. In DNA form, the CDR3 reads TGCGCCAGCAGCCAAGATGCAGGGGGTCTTTCCTACGAGCAGTACTTC.

This clone was recorded only once. The chain joins TRBV5-4 to TRBJ2-2, with TRBD2 matching 7 bases. The CDR3 loop spans 15 amino acids. CDR1 and CDR2 (germline): SGHNT, YYREEE (reference sequence). V dropped 2 bases and J dropped 1; count of bases not matched to a gene: 2. The CDR3 coding sequence is TGTGCCAGCAGCTTAGCGGGGTGGAACACCGGGGAGCTGTTTTTT. Translation: CASSLAGWNTGELFF.

The rearrangement uses TRBV9 and TRBJ2-7; D is unresolved. The V gene's germline CDR1 is SGDLS and CDR2 YYNGEE. The CDR3 is 15 amino acids. Trimming pared 3 bases from V and 0 bases from J, leaving 13 bases between. The CDR3 sequence: CASSDGPSFSYEQYF. The CDR3 nucleotides read TGTGCCAGCAGCGATGGACCCTCTTTCTCCTACGAGCAGTACTTC.

The chain employs TRBV19 and TRBJ2-3, with 7 bases identical to TRBD2. The CDR3 consists of 15 residues. With V trimmed by 4 bases and J by 3 bases, 7 bases remained unmatched. The germline gives CDR1 LNHDA, CDR2 SQIVND (reference sequence). CDR3 nucleotide sequence: TGTGCCAGTAGTACTCTAGCGGTCGGGACAGATACGCAGTATTTT. Translation gives CASSTLAVGTDTQYF.

The chain couples TRBV30 to TRBJ2-7; no clear D gene. Per the germline V gene, CDR1 is GTSNPN and CDR2 is SVGIG (reference sequence). There are 11 residues in the CDR3. Deletions cut 1 base from V and 2 bases from J, with 3 bases between. In nucleotides, the CDR3 is TGTGCCTGGAGTGACACCTACGAGCAGTACTTC. Translation gives CAWSDTYEQYF.

This clone was seen more than once but under ten times. This chain connects TRBV15 to TRBJ2-7; 10 nucleotides agree with TRBD2. The germline V gene encodes CDR1 LNHNV and CDR2 YYDKDF (reference sequence). V lost 1 base to trimming and J lost 5 bases; unmatched junction nucleotides: 5. This CDR3 spans 15 amino acids. The CDR3 loop reads CATSRGASGGDEQYF. The CDR3 DNA reads as TGTGCCACCAGCAGAGGAGCTAGCGGGGGTGACGAGCAGTACTTC.

This clone was counted a single time. This chain links TRBV19 with TRBJ1-1, with D unresolved. Trimming shortened V by 7 bases and J by 5 bases, and 11 bases separated the two germline ends. The length of the CDR3 is 12 residues. Germline V lookup: CDR1 LNHDA, CDR2 SQIVND (reference sequence). This CDR3 is CASTAIETEAFF. The DNA of the CDR3 is TGTGCCAGTACCGCGATCGAAACTGAAGCTTTCTTT.

The genes are TRBV5-6 and TRBJ2-1; D may be TRBD1 (7 bases). CDR1 SGHDT and CDR2 YYEEEE come from the germline V gene. The V end lost 3 bases, the J end lost 3 bases, and 13 bases lay between the germline ends. The CDR3 covers 15 residues. This chain's CDR3 is CASSSTGDFYNEQFF. CDR3 nucleotide sequence: TGTGCCAGCAGCTCTACAGGGGACTTCTACAATGAGCAGTTCTTC.

The chain joins TRBV7-9 to TRBJ1-2; TRBD1 matches at 7 bases. This CDR3 is built from 15 residues. With 5 bases clipped from V and 4 bases from J, the junction kept 10 bases outside the gene matches. CDR1 SEHNR and CDR2 FQNEAQ come from the germline V gene (reference sequence). DNA of the CDR3: TGTGCCAGCAGCCCCATCGACAGGGAACTCTATGGCTACACCTTC. Protein product: CASSPIDRELYGYTF. The full variable domain, rest sourced from reference TRBV7-9 and TRBJ1-2, is DTGVSQNPRHKITKRGQNVTFRCDPISEHNRLYWYRQTLGQGPEFLTYFQNEAQLEKSRLLSDRFSAERPKGSFSTLEIQRTEQGDSAMYLCASSPIDRELYGYTFGSGTRLTVV.

The V and J genes are TRBV27 and TRBJ2-5, with TRBD1 matching 11 bases. Trimming took 4 bases from V and 3 from J; bases not matched to a gene: 1. The germline CDR1 and CDR2 sequences are MNHEY and SMNVEV (reference sequence). This CDR3 has 14 residues. CDR3 bases: TGTGCCAGCAGTTGGACAGGGGGCAAAGAGACCCAGTACTTC. Protein: CASSWTGGKETQYF.

The chain is built from TRBV24-1 and TRBJ2-5; TRBD1 matches at 7 bases. Germline loops: CDR1 KGHDR, CDR2 SFDVKD. The CDR3 is 15 residues long. The junction had 5 bases not matched to a gene; V was cut back by 4 bases and J by 1 base. The CDR3 DNA is TGTGCCACCAGTGACGTGAGGGGGCCCCAAGAGACCCAGTACTTC. It is translated as CATSDVRGPQETQYF.

This chain uses TRBV9 with TRBJ2-3; no clear D. V was trimmed by 0 bases and J by 0 bases, leaving 8 bases between them. This CDR3 comprises 15 residues. The germline V gene encodes CDR1 SGDLS and CDR2 YYNGEE. CDR3 region: CASSVEGYSTDTQYF. Written as DNA, the CDR3 is TGTGCCAGCAGCGTAGAGGGCTACAGCACAGATACGCAGTATTTT.

This chain links TRBV7-8 with TRBJ2-7, with D unresolved. V was trimmed by 2 bases and J by 8 bases, leaving 13 bases between them. The germline CDR1 and CDR2 sequences are SGHVS and FQNEAQ. The CDR3 loop spans 13 amino acids. CDR3 region: CASSLRIARKQYF. The CDR3 DNA reads as TGTGCCAGCAGCTTACGGATCGCCAGAAAGCAGTACTTC.